These 27 T cell receptor beta chains were sequenced from one sample in a study of OX40 agonist ivuxolimab in advanced cancers. The protocol was immunoSEQ multiplex PCR, while the TCRdb copy is restricted to in-frame clones and leaves out a portion. The data hold 80,000 or so clones, with approximately 90% observed a single time. Sequencing used CD4+ or CD8+ T cells sorted from blood, obtained in a trial of the OX40 agonist ivuxolimab. These receptors were obtained from an adult with an advanced solid tumor such as melanoma, head and neck, liver or kidney cancer.

V and J are TRBV30 and TRBJ2-5; the match to TRBD2 covers 8 bases. The junction had 8 bases not matched to a gene; V was cut back by 0 bases and J by 5 bases. The CDR3 runs 15 residues. Germline CDR1 GTSNPN, CDR2 SVGIG (reference sequence). The CDR3 DNA is TGTGCCTGGAGTGTATCCAGCGGGAGCGGGGAGACCCAGTACTTC. This codes for CAWSVSSGSGETQYF. The whole variable domain, filled in from reference TRBV30 and TRBJ2-5, reads SQTIHQWPATLVQPVGSPLSLECTVEGTSNPNLYWYRQAAGRGLQLLFYSVGIGQISSEVPQNLSASRPQDRQFILSSKKLLLSDSGFYLCAWSVSSGSGETQYFGPGTRLLVL.

The sample holds one count of this clone. The V and J genes are TRBV5-6 and TRBJ1-6; no firm D call. V gave up 0 bases and J gave up 0 bases, with 10 bases separating them. CDR1 SGHDT and CDR2 YYEEEE come from the germline V gene. The CDR3 is made up of 17 amino acids. The CDR3 reads CASSLDGKSSYNSPLHF. CDR3 nucleotide sequence: TGTGCCAGCAGCTTGGATGGAAAAAGCTCCTATAATTCACCCCTCCACTTT.

The gene calls are TRBV7-8 and TRBJ2-7; unclear D gene. Trimming cost V 5 bases and J 4 bases, with 6 bases left between them. The germline V gene has CDR1 SGHVS and CDR2 FQNEAQ. The CDR3 is 11 amino acids. CDR3 sequence: CASSPTYEQYF. The DNA for the CDR3 is TGTGCCAGCAGCCCCACATACGAGCAGTACTTC.

This chain connects TRBV6-1 to TRBJ1-1; D is unresolved. CDR3 length: 10 residues. Trimming cost V 8 bases and J 9 bases, with 10 bases left between them. CDR1 MNHNS and CDR2 SASEGT come from the germline V gene. CDR3 in DNA: TGTGCCAGCTGGGCAGTAAAAGCTTTCTTT. It codes for CASWAVKAFF.

The gene calls are TRBV6-5 and TRBJ2-1, with 10 bases identical to TRBD1. Germline lookup yields CDR1 MNHEY and CDR2 SVGAGI. V was pared by 5 bases and J by 2 bases, with 3 bases of the junction left unmatched. The length of the CDR3 is 15 residues. The CDR3 spells CASSAGTGAYNEQFF. Here the CDR3 DNA reads TGTGCCAGCAGTGCCGGGACAGGGGCCTACAATGAGCAGTTCTTC.

The gene calls are TRBV7-9 and TRBJ2-3, with D possibly matching TRBD1 (5 bases). Looked up from germline, CDR1 is SEHNR and CDR2 is FQNEAQ (reference sequence). V lost 3 bases, J lost 5 bases, and 12 bases lay in between. The CDR3 loop spans 14 amino acids. For the CDR3, the DNA is TGTGCCAGCAGCTTGGGGCAGGGATTAGATACGCAGTATTTT. Translation: CASSLGQGLDTQYF. Together with reference TRBV7-9 and TRBJ2-3, the CDR3 gives the full variable domain: DTGVSQNPRHKITKRGQNVTFRCDPISEHNRLYWYRQTLGQGPEFLTYFQNEAQLEKSRLLSDRFSAERPKGSFSTLEIQRTEQGDSAMYLCASSLGQGLDTQYFGPGTRLTVL.

This clone was seen only a few times. J is TRBJ2-7 and V is TRBV4-3; possibly TRBD2 for D (5 bases). Germline assignment: CDR1 LGHNA and CDR2 YSLEER. This CDR3 contains 14 residues. Trimming pared 4 bases from V and 8 bases from J, leaving 18 bases between. In DNA, the CDR3 is TGCGCCAGCAGCCCCACAAGGACTGGCCGTCAGCAGTACTTC. It yields the protein CASSPTRTGRQQYF.

The rearrangement links TRBV4-3 to TRBJ2-3, with TRBD2 identical over 9 bases. The CDR3 is made up of 15 amino acids. The ends lost 4 bases at V and 4 bases at J; junction bases unmatched: 6. Per germline, CDR1 LGHNA and CDR2 YSLEER. The CDR3 loop is CASSPRGGAPDTQYF. The CDR3 DNA reads as TGCGCCAGCAGCCCCCGCGGGGGGGCCCCAGATACGCAGTATTTT.

The chain joins TRBV11-2 to TRBJ2-5, with no clear D. The CDR3 spans 16 residues. V dropped 4 bases and J dropped 4 bases, with 19 bases sitting between them. Germline values: CDR1 SGHAT, CDR2 FQNNGV. Here the CDR3 DNA reads TGTGCCAGCAGCTCGATTAGGGAAAGGAAACGAGAGACCCAGTACTTC. Translated, it gives CASSSIRERKRETQYF.

This chain connects TRBV7-3 to TRBJ2-6, with D possibly matching TRBD1 (6 bases). Trimming left V 5 bases short and J 3 bases short, with 17 bases between. CDR3 length: 17 residues. CDR1 is SGHTA and CDR2 is FQGTGA in the germline V gene. CDR3 sequence: CASSLAPTGRGANVLTF. CDR3 in DNA: TGTGCCAGCAGCCTGGCCCCCACAGGGCGTGGGGCCAACGTCCTGACTTTC.

The chain combines TRBV2 with TRBJ2-4, with a possible D match to TRBD1 (8 bases). CDR3 size: 17 residues. V was clipped by 8 bases and J by 9 bases, with 29 bases between them. The germline gives CDR1 SNHLY, CDR2 FYNNEI. In DNA, the CDR3 is TGTGCCAGCTCCCCAGGACAGGGAGGGCTTCACGTTGTCATTCAGTACTTC. Residues: CASSPGQGGLHVVIQYF.

This chain joins TRBV19 and TRBJ1-5; weak D call: TRBD1 (6 bases). V lost 7 bases to trimming and J lost 5 bases, with 21 bases between them. Germline CDR1 and CDR2: LNHDA and SQIVND (reference sequence). The CDR3 totals 16 residues. The CDR3 sequence is CASTGGGTGNYQPQHF. The CDR3 nucleotides are TGTGCCAGTACGGGAGGAGGAACAGGGAATTATCAGCCCCAGCATTTT. Complete variable domain (other parts from reference TRBV19 and TRBJ1-5): DGGITQSPKYLFRKEGQNVTLSCEQNLNHDAMYWYRQDPGQGLRLIYYSQIVNDFQKGDIAEGYSVSREKKESFPLTVTSAQKNPTAFYLCASTGGGTGNYQPQHFGDGTRLSIL.

The V call is TRBV5-1, the J call TRBJ2-5, with D perhaps matching TRBD1 or TRBD2 (5 bases each). Trimming shortened V by 0 bases and J by 5 bases, and 20 bases separated the two germline ends. This CDR3 contains 17 residues. Germline CDR1 is SGHRS and CDR2 is YFSETQ. The CDR3, as DNA: TGCGCCAGCAGCTTGGGGCCAGAGTGGGGGAAGAGGGAGACCCAGTACTTC. Residues: CASSLGPEWGKRETQYF.

The sample holds one count of this clone. J is TRBJ2-1 and V is TRBV6-4, with 9 bases aligning to TRBD1. The ends lost 3 bases at V and 8 bases at J; junction bases unmatched: 5. The CDR3 is 14 amino acids. Germline lookup yields CDR1 MRHNA and CDR2 SNTAGT. The CDR3 DNA reads as TGTGCCAGCAGTGAAGGGACAGGGTTCGATGAGCAGTTCTTC. Encoded protein: CASSEGTGFDEQFF.

This clone was seen once. V and J are TRBV18 and TRBJ2-7; 7 bases are shared with TRBD1. Germline V lookup: CDR1 KGHSH, CDR2 LQKENI. This CDR3 is built from 14 residues. V lost 6 bases, J lost 4 bases, and 9 bases stayed unmatched. CDR3 in amino acids: CASSPGTAYYEQYF. Written as DNA, the CDR3 is TGTGCCAGCTCTCCCGGGACAGCTTATTACGAGCAGTACTTC.

V usage is TRBV5-1 and J usage is TRBJ2-5, with 8 bases lining up with TRBD2. CDR3 length: 17 amino acids. The germline V gene encodes CDR1 SGHRS and CDR2 YFSETQ. J lost 11 bases, V lost 0 bases, and 18 bases had no gene match. CDR3 nucleotide sequence: TGCGCCAGCAGCTTGGCCTCCAGCGGGGGAGCCCTTGGTCCTCAGTACTTC. Translating it yields CASSLASSGGALGPQYF.

V gene TRBV5-6 combines with J gene TRBJ2-3; D unresolved. Trimming took 1 base from V and 2 from J, leaving 11 bases between them. CDR1 and CDR2 (germline): SGHDT, YYEEEE. The CDR3 contains 15 residues. This CDR3 reads CASSLLDGSTDTQYF. CDR3 DNA sequence: TGTGCCAGCAGCTTGTTGGACGGATCCACAGATACGCAGTATTTT.

The J gene is TRBJ1-1, the V gene TRBV4-1, with a tentative D call TRBD1 (5 bases). V was trimmed by 0 bases and J by 6 bases, leaving 20 bases between them. Germline CDR1 reads MGHRA; CDR2 reads YSYEKL. The length of the CDR3 is 17 residues. The CDR3 DNA follows: TGCGCCAGCAGCCAAGAGAGGGGAATTACAGGACTGCCTGAAGCTTTCTTT. Protein: CASSQERGITGLPEAFF.

The chain employs TRBV28 and TRBJ2-1; D is ambiguous. This CDR3 has 17 amino acids. The germline V and J ends were trimmed by 3 bases and 6 bases, with 21 bases remaining between them. The germline gives CDR1 MDHEN, CDR2 SYDVKM. The CDR3 nucleotides are TGTGCCAGCAGTTTCCTGAGGACGGACCTTCGTGCCAATGAGCAGTTCTTC. Its protein is CASSFLRTDLRANEQFF.

This clone was seen just once. The V call is TRBV10-3, the J call TRBJ2-7, with 12 bases identical to TRBD2. The germline V gene encodes CDR1 ENHRY and CDR2 SYGVKD. V gave up 2 bases and J gave up 7 bases; unmatched junction bases: 6. The CDR3 covers 15 residues. This chain's CDR3 is CAISERLAGEVEQYF. The CDR3 nucleotides are TGTGCCATCAGTGAGAGACTAGCGGGAGAAGTGGAGCAGTACTTC.

This clone was seen at least ten times. The genes are TRBV18 and TRBJ2-7; D gene uncertain. There are 15 residues in the CDR3. The V and J ends lost 2 bases and 6 bases respectively, with 17 bases between them. Germline loops: CDR1 KGHSH, CDR2 LQKENI. DNA of the CDR3: TGTGCCAGCTCACCAAGAGGCCTAGTCTCAGGCGAGCAGTACTTC. Translating it yields CASSPRGLVSGEQYF. The variable domain in full, completed from reference TRBV18 and TRBJ2-7, reads NAGVMQNPRHLVRRRGQEARLRCSPMKGHSHVYWYRQLPEEGLKFMVYLQKENIIDESGMPKERFSAEFPKEGPSILRIQQVVRGDSAAYFCASSPRGLVSGEQYFGPGTRLTVT.

The CDR3 is CASSSASGKNTGELFF. The CDR3, as DNA: TGTGCCAGCAGCTCCGCTAGCGGGAAGAACACCGGGGAGCTGTTTTTT. This chain joins TRBV5-4 and TRBJ2-2; TRBD2 matches at 9 bases. This CDR3 is built from 16 residues. The V gene end was trimmed by 3 bases and the J gene end by 1 base; junction bases not matched to a gene: 4. Germline V gene sequence: CDR1 SGHNT, CDR2 YYREEE (reference sequence).

V gene TRBV7-9 combines with J gene TRBJ1-4; possibly TRBD1 for D (6 bases). The CDR3 totals 15 residues. V shed 7 bases and J shed 7 bases, with 19 bases lying between them. CDR1 SEHNR and CDR2 FQNEAQ come from the germline V gene (reference sequence). The CDR3 sequence: CASTIGGALGEKLFF. The CDR3 DNA reads TGTGCCAGCACCATAGGGGGGGCGCTCGGTGAAAAACTGTTTTTT. Full variable domain (rest looked up from reference TRBV7-9 and TRBJ1-4): DTGVSQNPRHKITKRGQNVTFRCDPISEHNRLYWYRQTLGQGPEFLTYFQNEAQLEKSRLLSDRFSAERPKGSFSTLEIQRTEQGDSAMYLCASTIGGALGEKLFFGSGTQLSVL.

This sequence joins TRBV7-2 and TRBJ2-3; 7 bases are a match to TRBD2. The CDR3 covers 15 residues. Germline V gene data show CDR1 as SGHTA and CDR2 as FQGNSA. V lost 5 bases and J lost 1; bases outside the gene matches: 6. This CDR3 reads CASSPGLVGTDTQYF. The CDR3 DNA reads as TGTGCCAGCAGCCCTGGACTAGTTGGCACAGATACGCAGTATTTT.

The chain recombines TRBV7-9 with TRBJ1-5, with 9 bases identical to TRBD1. V was pared by 2 bases and J by 2 bases, with 7 bases of the junction left unmatched. The germline CDR1 and CDR2 sequences are SEHNR and FQNEAQ (reference sequence). The CDR3 has 17 residues. The CDR3 sequence: CASSLMTGGRGNQPQHF. The CDR3 DNA reads as TGTGCCAGCAGCTTAATGACAGGGGGTCGAGGCAATCAGCCCCAGCATTTT.

This clone was counted once. This chain joins TRBV28 and TRBJ2-5, with D possibly being TRBD1 or TRBD2 (5 bases each). Germline V gives CDR1 MDHEN, CDR2 SYDVKM. The germline V and J ends were trimmed by 8 bases and 0 bases, with 19 bases remaining between them. This CDR3 has 16 amino acids. CDR3 region: CASCRRQRRHQETQYF. CDR3 bases: TGTGCCAGCTGCCGCAGACAGAGGAGGCACCAAGAGACCCAGTACTTC.

This chain joins TRBV5-4 and TRBJ1-4; D might be TRBD1 (6 bases). This CDR3 contains 14 residues. V was trimmed by 4 bases and J by 7 bases, leaving 14 bases between them. Germline V lookup: CDR1 SGHNT, CDR2 YYREEE (reference sequence). The CDR3 DNA follows: TGTGCCAGCAGCCAAGCCAGGGGTAGTGAAAAACTGTTTTTT. This codes for CASSQARGSEKLFF.